Each of the 15 T cell receptor beta chains below was sequenced from the same sample in a study of T cells expressing NK-cell markers. With the 5' RACE reads reprocessed, TCRdb shows one record per CDR3 protein and no DNA. The repertoire table contains fewer than 550,000 distinct CDR3 sequences. The sequencing input was blood T cells: a sorted CD56 or NKG2C T cell subset, CD4+ or CD8+ T cells, or bulk PBMC T cells (not recorded which). The receptors stem from a woman in her fifties or sixties in good health.

V is TRBV5-5 and J is TRBJ1-6. Per germline, CDR1 SGHKS and CDR2 YYEKEE (reference sequence). The CDR3 is 15 amino acids. The CDR3 protein is CASSLVPHGNSPLHF.

The genes are TRBV7-2 and TRBJ1-5; TCRdb designates TRBD1, a call that cannot be tested without DNA. Per the germline V gene, CDR1 is SGHTA and CDR2 is FQGNSA. The CDR3 runs 15 residues. The CDR3 loop is CASSLARGNNQPQHF.

This chain joins TRBV20-1 and TRBJ1-1; the D call from TCRdb, TRBD1, cannot be confirmed without DNA. Germline lookup yields CDR1 DFQATT and CDR2 SNEGSKA (reference sequence). This CDR3 is 15 amino acids long. This chain's CDR3 is CSARPRTGGHTEAFF.

This chain uses TRBV11-3 with TRBJ2-4; TCRdb names TRBD1, which stays unverified in the absence of DNA. This CDR3 is built from 16 residues. The germline CDR1 and CDR2 sequences are SGHNT and YENEEA. CDR3 protein: CASSSYRGRSKNIQYF.

This chain links TRBV20-1 with TRBJ1-1; the TCRdb call, TRBD1, lacks DNA for checking. CDR1 is DFQATT and CDR2 is SNEGSKA in the germline V gene (reference sequence). This CDR3 has 16 amino acids. CDR3 in amino acids: CSARETVTFLNTEAFF.

The CDR3 loop is CASSPTSGATEQYF. The chain couples TRBV5-1 to TRBJ2-7; as DNA is missing, the TRBD2 call by TCRdb cannot be tested. Germline V gene lookup returns CDR1 SGHRS and CDR2 YFSETQ. CDR3 length equals 14 residues.

V gene TRBV7-2 combines with J gene TRBJ2-1. This CDR3 has 15 amino acids. CDR1 is SGHTA and CDR2 is FQGNSA in the germline V gene. CDR3 residues: CASSFTVSSYNEQFF.

The gene calls are TRBV12-3 or TRBV12-4 and TRBJ2-1. The CDR3 totals 13 residues. This CDR3 is CASSLTVVDEQFF.

The V call is TRBV6-2 or TRBV6-3, the J call TRBJ2-1; TCRdb's D gene call, TRBD2, goes unchecked for lack of DNA. Germline values: CDR1 MNHEY, CDR2 SVGEGT. CDR3 length equals 17 residues. CDR3: CASSYTFILAGDNEQFF.

This sequence joins TRBV5-1 and TRBJ1-1; with no DNA, the TCRdb D assignment of TRBD1 cannot be verified. The germline V gene encodes CDR1 SGHRS and CDR2 YFSETQ. The CDR3 is made up of 13 amino acids. CDR3 sequence: CASSLGQGMGAFF.

The CDR3 protein is CASSPQLNEQFF. The chain is built from TRBV7-2 and TRBJ2-1. The CDR3 is made up of 12 amino acids. Germline values: CDR1 SGHTA, CDR2 FQGNSA.

The chain links TRBV19 to TRBJ2-1; as DNA is missing, the TRBD2 call by TCRdb cannot be tested. This CDR3 region has 17 residues. The germline CDR1 and CDR2 sequences are LNHDA and SQIVND (reference sequence). CDR3 protein: CASSAAGLAFSYNEQFF.

The rearrangement uses TRBV27 and TRBJ2-5; the D call of TRBD1 rests on TCRdb alone, since no DNA is present to check it. Looked up from germline, CDR1 is MNHEY and CDR2 is SMNVEV (reference sequence). The length of the CDR3 is 15 residues. CDR3: CASIFPDKRVETQYF.

The V and J genes are TRBV7-9 and TRBJ2-3. There are 15 residues in the CDR3. Per the germline V gene, CDR1 is SEHNR and CDR2 is FQNEAQ (reference sequence). CDR3 sequence reads: CASSIDARLSDTQYF.

This chain joins TRBV20-1 and TRBJ1-5; the TCRdb D gene call, TRBD1, has no DNA to confirm it. CDR3 length equals 15 residues. In germline, CDR1 is DFQATT, CDR2 SNEGSKA (reference sequence). CDR3 region: CSARPPQGANQPQHF.